The clone carrying this T cell receptor beta chain was found many times. Its antigen is not identified. These data originate in a study of T cell repertoires in cytomegalovirus infection. TCRdb re-called the reads through MiXCR, storing one row per CDR3 protein. The sample contains about half a million distinct CDR3 sequences, 42% of which appear only once. Regarding the study as a whole: Identification of carriers of CMV plus the relevant HLA was performed using cumulative public TCR beta family frequency. Clonotypes of TCR beta that were HLA-C-restricted and CMV-specific dominated the ex vivo response.

This CDR3 is built from 13 residues. Germline CDR1 is SGHTA and CDR2 is FQGNSA. Trimming took off 3 bases at V and 0 bases at J, with 5 bases between the two ends. This sequence was found in a human donor in good health (CMV status not recorded). Some clones in this sample may be carry-over from other donors' samples. The chain uses TRBV7-2 and TRBJ1-1; weak D call: TRBD1 (5 bases). The specimen was cultured PBMCs, collected from culture after CMV antigen stimulation. The CDR3 DNA follows: TGTGCCAGCAGCTTCAGGGTGAACACTGAAGCTTTCTTT. Translating it yields CASSFRVNTEAFF.